This T cell receptor beta chain was identified during a study of blood T cell repertoires in COVID-19 (dated by TCRdb to 2018 to 2020). With respect to the entire study: The collaborator samples originated in the United States, Italy and Spain and spanned the acute and convalescent phases of COVID-19. The material from the prospective study consisted of cDNA or gDNA derived from T cells, B-cell-depleted T cells, or PBMCs. Deeply sampled blood TCRbeta repertoires from subjects exposed to, actively infected with, or recovered from COVID-19 were included in the dataset. A freely available public database, intended as a resource for researchers studying the immune response to SARS-CoV-2, is where the repertoires were released. The samples were drawn from two sources: the first 160 participants of the ongoing ImmuneRACE study, and about 1,300 subjects contributed by 6 global collaborators. Sample metadata almost always included a de-identified subject ID, COVID-19 status, age in years and sex. Where available, HLA class I and class II types were taken from metadata supplied by the sample provider and were not determined by assay-based typing. Study-wide findings and limitations: Clinical and demographic metadata were provided uncurated, with the amount varying by source and participant.

TCRbeta CDR3 regions were amplified from genomic DNA using the immunoSEQ Assay, a bias-controlled multiplex PCR. As for the authors' bioinformatics: The number of nucleated cells in each sample was estimated by amplification of reference gene primers within the assay. To quantify the absolute abundance of each unique TCRbeta CDR3 rearrangement, sequence reads were collapsed and filtered. For each sample, productive Simpson clonality was calculated as the square root of Simpson's diversity index across productive rearrangements. The immuneACCESS repertoire file appears here via TCRdb, limited to in-frame rearrangements. These files lack a portion of the clones; in checked studies, under half of the deficit traces to unresolved V genes, and the cause of the others is not known. V and J calls plus clone size are reproduced from that table; the DNA served to infer D and trimming. Within this sample are around 99,000 clones, with 79% of them counted one time only. Around a sixth of the sample comes from the top ten.

This clone was detected once. This receptor's antigen is unknown. Per-base quality was not reported, and no clone a single base away is much larger than it. CDR1 and CDR2 are read off the germline V gene as MNHEY and SVGAGI. Counted from cysteine to phenylalanine, this CDR3 has 15 amino acids. Of all the DNA, just the CDR3 is kept, 45 bases in frame from base 1. V sheds 5 bases and J sheds 7 bases, leaving 15 bases between their ends. Whole blood was collected in K2EDTA tubes by collaborating institutions according to the institutions' own protocols. For TCRbeta analysis, collaborators shipped samples in one of three forms: frozen whole blood, isolated PBMCs, or DNA extracted from either of those sample types.

Sequencing was carried out using peripheral blood. The sequence is built from TRBV6-5 and TRBJ1-6; the D gene identity is not certain. The receptor's source is a woman aged 80 or over with active or convalescent COVID-19. The CDR3 has the sequence CASSPREGNNSPLHF. The sequenced DNA: TGTGCCAGCAGTCCCCGAGAGGGTAACAATTCACCCCTCCACTTT.